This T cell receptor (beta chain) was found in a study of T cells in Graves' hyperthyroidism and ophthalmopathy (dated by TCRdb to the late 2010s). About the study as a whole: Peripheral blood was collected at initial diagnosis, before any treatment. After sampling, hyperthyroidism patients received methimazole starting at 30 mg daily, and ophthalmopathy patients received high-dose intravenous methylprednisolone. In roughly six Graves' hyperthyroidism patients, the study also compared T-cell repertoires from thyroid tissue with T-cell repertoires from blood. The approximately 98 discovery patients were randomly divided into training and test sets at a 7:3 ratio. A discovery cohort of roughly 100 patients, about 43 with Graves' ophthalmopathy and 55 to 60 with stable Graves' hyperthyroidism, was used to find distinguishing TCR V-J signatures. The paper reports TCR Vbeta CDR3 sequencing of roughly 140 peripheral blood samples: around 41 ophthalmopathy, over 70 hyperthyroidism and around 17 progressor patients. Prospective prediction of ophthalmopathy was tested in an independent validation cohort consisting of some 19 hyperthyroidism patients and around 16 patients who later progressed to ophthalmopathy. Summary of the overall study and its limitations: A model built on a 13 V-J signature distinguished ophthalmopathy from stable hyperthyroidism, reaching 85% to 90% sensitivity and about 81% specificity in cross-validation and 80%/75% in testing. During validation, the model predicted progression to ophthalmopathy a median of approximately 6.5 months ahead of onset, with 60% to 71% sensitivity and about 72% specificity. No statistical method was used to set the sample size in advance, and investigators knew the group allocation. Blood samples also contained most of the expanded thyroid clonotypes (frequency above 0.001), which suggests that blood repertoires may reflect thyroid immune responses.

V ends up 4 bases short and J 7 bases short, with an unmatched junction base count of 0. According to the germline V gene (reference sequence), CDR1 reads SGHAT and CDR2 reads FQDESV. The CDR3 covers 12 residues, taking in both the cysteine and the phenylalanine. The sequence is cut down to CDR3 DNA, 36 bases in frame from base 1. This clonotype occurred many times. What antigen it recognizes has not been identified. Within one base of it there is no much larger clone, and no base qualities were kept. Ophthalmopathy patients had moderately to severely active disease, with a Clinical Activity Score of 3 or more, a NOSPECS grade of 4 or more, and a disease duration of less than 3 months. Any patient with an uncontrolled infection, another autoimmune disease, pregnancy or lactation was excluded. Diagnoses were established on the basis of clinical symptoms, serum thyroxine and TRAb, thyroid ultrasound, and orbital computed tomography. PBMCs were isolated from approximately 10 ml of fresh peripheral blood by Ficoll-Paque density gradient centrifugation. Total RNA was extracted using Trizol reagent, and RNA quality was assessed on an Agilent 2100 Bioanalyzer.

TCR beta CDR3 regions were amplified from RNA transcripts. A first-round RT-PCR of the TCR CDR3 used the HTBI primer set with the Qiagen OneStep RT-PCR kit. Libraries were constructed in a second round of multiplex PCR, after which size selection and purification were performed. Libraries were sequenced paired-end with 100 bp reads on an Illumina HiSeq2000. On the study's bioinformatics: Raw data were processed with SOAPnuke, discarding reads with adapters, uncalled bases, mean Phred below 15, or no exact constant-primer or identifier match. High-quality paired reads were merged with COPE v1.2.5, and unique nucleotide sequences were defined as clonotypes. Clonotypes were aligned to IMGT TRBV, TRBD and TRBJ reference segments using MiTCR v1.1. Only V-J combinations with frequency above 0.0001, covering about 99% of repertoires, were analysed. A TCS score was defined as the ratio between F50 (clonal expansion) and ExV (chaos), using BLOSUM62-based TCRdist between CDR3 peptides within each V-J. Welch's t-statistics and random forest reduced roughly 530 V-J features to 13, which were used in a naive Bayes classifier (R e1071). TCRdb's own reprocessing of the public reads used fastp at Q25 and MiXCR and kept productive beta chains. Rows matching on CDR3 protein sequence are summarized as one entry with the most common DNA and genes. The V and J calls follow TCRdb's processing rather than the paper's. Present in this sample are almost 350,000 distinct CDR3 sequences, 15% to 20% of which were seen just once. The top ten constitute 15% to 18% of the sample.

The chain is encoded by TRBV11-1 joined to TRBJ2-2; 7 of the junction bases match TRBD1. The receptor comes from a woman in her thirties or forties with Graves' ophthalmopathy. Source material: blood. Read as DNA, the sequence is TGTGCCAGCAGCTCAGGGGGCGGGGAGCTGTTTTTT. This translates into CASSSGGGELFF. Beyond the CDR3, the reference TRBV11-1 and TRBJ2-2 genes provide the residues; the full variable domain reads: EAEVAQSPRYKITEKSQAVAFWCDPISGHATLYWYRQILGQGPELLVQFQDESVVDDSQLPKDRFSAERLKGVDSTLKIQPAELGDSAMYLCASSSGGGELFFGEGSRLTVL.